This is a list of T cell receptor beta chains from one sample in a study of cytomegalovirus exposure and HLA in healthy donors. Produced via immunoSEQ multiplex PCR; TCRdb's table is partial and in-frame only. This repertoire includes about 42,000 clones. The sequencing input was PBMCs. Source of these receptors: a man younger than 45 in good health and CMV-seronegative. Both conserved end residues are part of each CDR3. D genes are given only for firm matches.

d_gene,v_gene,j_gene,CDR3aa,CDR3nt
TRBD2,TRBV4-2,TRBJ2-5,CASSQDWASGETQYF,TGTGCCAGCAGCCAAGATTGGGCTAGCGGGGAGACCCAGTACTTC
TRBD1,TRBV18,TRBJ2-5,CASSTGGGTETQYF,TGTGCCAGCTCAACAGGGGGCGGCACAGAGACCCAGTACTTC
NA,TRBV29-1,TRBJ1-1,CSVEGQGREAFF,TGCAGCGTTGAGGGGCAGGGGCGTGAAGCTTTCTTT
NA,TRBV30,TRBJ2-7,CAWRDGQGTYEQYF,TGTGCCTGGAGGGATGGTCAGGGAACCTACGAGCAGTACTTC
TRBD2,TRBV25-1,TRBJ2-5,CASSEFHGGSGETQYF,TGTGCCAGCAGTGAATTCCACGGCGGGAGCGGGGAGACCCAGTACTTC
TRBD2,TRBV19,TRBJ2-7,CASSVSGSSYEQYF,TGTGCCAGTAGTGTGAGCGGGAGTAGCTACGAGCAGTACTTC
NA,TRBV30,TRBJ2-1,CAWSVTYGRGRKPEQFF,TGTGCCTGGAGTGTCACATATGGGCGGGGTCGGAAGCCCGAGCAGTTCTTC
TRBD2,TRBV4-3,TRBJ2-7,CASSQGLAGVYEQYF,TGCGCCAGCAGCCAAGGGCTAGCGGGAGTCTACGAGCAGTACTTC
NA,TRBV25-1,TRBJ2-7,CASSDRGRSSYEQYF,TGTGCCAGCAGTGATCGTGGGAGGAGCTCCTACGAGCAGTACTTC
NA,TRBV6-5,TRBJ2-5,CASSSITWTQYF,TGTGCCAGCAGTTCGATAACTTGGACCCAGTACTTC
NA,TRBV29-1,TRBJ1-2,CSVGVGRGAQKDSYGYTF,TGCAGCGTTGGAGTGGGGAGGGGAGCCCAAAAGGATAGCTATGGCTACACCTTC
TRBD1,TRBV4-2,TRBJ2-7,CASSQDPPSGTGDHEQYF,TGTGCCAGCAGCCAAGATCCCCCTAGTGGGACAGGGGACCACGAGCAGTACTTC
TRBD2,TRBV6-5,TRBJ2-7,CASSSGLANPGEQYF,TGTGCCAGCAGTTCGGGACTAGCGAACCCAGGGGAGCAGTACTTC
NA,TRBV7-9,TRBJ1-2,CASASTGTGYGYTF,TGTGCCAGCGCATCCACAGGGACCGGGTATGGCTACACCTTC
NA,TRBV4-1,TRBJ2-7,CASSQEGTWSSYEQYF,TGCGCCAGCAGCCAAGAAGGGACTTGGAGCTCCTACGAGCAGTACTTC
NA,TRBV5-5,TRBJ2-5,CASSVGRRQETQYF,TGTGCCAGCAGCGTGGGACGGAGGCAAGAGACCCAGTACTTC
TRBD1,TRBV6-5,TRBJ1-2,CASSYFWTGPYGYTF,TGTGCCAGCAGTTACTTCTGGACAGGGCCCTATGGCTACACCTTC